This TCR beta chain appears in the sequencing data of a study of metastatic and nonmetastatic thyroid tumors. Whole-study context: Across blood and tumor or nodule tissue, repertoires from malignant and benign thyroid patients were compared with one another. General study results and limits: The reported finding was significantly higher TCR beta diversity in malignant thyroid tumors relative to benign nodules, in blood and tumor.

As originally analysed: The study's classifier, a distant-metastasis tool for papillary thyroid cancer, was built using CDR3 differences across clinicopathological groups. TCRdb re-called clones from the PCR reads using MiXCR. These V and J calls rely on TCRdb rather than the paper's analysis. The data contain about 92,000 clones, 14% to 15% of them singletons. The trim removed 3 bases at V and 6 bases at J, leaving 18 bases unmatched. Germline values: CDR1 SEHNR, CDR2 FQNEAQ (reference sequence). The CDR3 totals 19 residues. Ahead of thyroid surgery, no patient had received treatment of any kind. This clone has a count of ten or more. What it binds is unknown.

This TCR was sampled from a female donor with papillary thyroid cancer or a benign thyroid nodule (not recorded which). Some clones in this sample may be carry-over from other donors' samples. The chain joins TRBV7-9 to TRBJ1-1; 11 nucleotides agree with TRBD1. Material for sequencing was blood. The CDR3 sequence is CASSLWGRGTGGLWAEAFF. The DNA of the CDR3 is TGTGCCAGCAGCTTGTGGGGCCGCGGGACAGGGGGATTGTGGGCTGAAGCTTTCTTT.